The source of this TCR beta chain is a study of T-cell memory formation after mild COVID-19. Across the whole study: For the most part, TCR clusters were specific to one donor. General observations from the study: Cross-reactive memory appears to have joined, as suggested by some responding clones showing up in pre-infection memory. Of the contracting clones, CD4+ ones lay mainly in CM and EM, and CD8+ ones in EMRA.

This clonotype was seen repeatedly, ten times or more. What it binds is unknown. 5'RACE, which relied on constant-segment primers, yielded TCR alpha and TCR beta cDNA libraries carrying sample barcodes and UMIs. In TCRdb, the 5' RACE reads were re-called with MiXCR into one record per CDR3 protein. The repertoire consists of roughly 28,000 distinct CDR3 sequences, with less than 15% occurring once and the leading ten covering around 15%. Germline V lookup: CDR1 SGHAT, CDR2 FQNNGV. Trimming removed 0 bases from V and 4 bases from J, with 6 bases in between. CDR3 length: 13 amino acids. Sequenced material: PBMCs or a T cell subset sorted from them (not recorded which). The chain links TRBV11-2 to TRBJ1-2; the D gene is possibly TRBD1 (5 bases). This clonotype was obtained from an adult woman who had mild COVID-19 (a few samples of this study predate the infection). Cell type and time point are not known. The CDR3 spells CASSLEGPYGYTF. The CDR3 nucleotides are TGTGCCAGCAGCTTAGAGGGGCCCTATGGCTACACCTTC.